The rows below give T cell receptor beta chains drawn from one sample of a study of T-cell reconstitution after alpha-beta-depleted transplantation in children. From the PCR reads, TCRdb called clonotypes with MiXCR, one entry per CDR3 protein. Of roughly 590,000 distinct CDR3 sequences detected, over 15% appear once; the ten largest clones hold 1.1%. The input for sequencing was PBMCs from the stem cell graft donor, taken from the stem cell graft. The receptors here all came from a human donor who donated a stem cell graft to a child with acute myeloid leukemia. CDR3s include the opening cysteine and the closing phenylalanine or tryptophan.

v_call	cdr3_length	j_call	cdr3_aa
TRBV20-1	13	TRBJ2-7	CSASSLSIGEQYF
TRBV27	16	TRBJ2-2	CASSYSGEGHTGELFF
TRBV20-1	15	TRBJ1-1	CSARASGRENTEAFF
TRBV6-1	17	TRBJ2-1	CASSGGGGGVTYNEQFF
TRBV7-9	16	TRBJ1-1	CASSLGPRGRRTEAFF
TRBV2	15	TRBJ1-2	CASSDKGAQAYGYTF
TRBV12-3/TRBV12-4	13	TRBJ1-5	CASSRQPNQPQHF
TRBV27	15	TRBJ2-7	CASSPGAGFSYEQYF
TRBV20-1	18	TRBJ2-1	CSARVPLSGGVRRGEQFF
TRBV28	15	TRBJ1-5	CASSLQQGQYQPQHF
TRBV6-5	14	TRBJ1-2	CASSWSTGGYGYTF
TRBV29-1	12	TRBJ2-2	CSVEDRVGELFF
TRBV4-3	15	TRBJ2-3	CASSQFRTSTDTQYF
TRBV29-1	14	TRBJ2-3	CSVVQGASTDTQYF
TRBV29-1	13	TRBJ1-5	CSVEMGGGQPQHF
TRBV28	12	TRBJ1-2	CASSLGVYGYTF
TRBV5-1	14	TRBJ2-2	CASSLFGGTGELFF
TRBV7-2	15	TRBJ2-3	CASSLRRAATDTQYF
TRBV14	17	TRBJ2-1	CASSQDLAGGSYNEQFF
TRBV12-3/TRBV12-4	15	TRBJ2-3	CASTPSKLATDTQYF
TRBV12-3/TRBV12-4	16	TRBJ2-1	CASSLFLGGGINEQFF
TRBV20-1	16	TRBJ2-2	CSAFGLAGTNTGELFF